Listed below are T cell receptor beta chains from one sample, sequenced in a study of blood T cells in healthy people across ages. MiXCR, run by TCRdb on the 5' RACE reads, gives a single entry per CDR3 protein. In the table there are hundreds of thousands of distinct CDR3 sequences, 40% to 50% of which are singletons. Material: blood. The receptor source for this set is a man between 60 and 75 years old in good health. Both conserved end residues are part of each CDR3. The D gene is left open where the match is weak. Clone size, where shown, is once, few, many, or a class for clones that have expanded.

clone_size | j_call | d_call | v_call | cdr3_aa | cdr3_nt
- | TRBJ1-2 | TRBD1 | TRBV14 | CASSLSGTGKYTF | TGTGCCAGCAGTCTATCCGGGACAGGCAAATACACCTTC
few | TRBJ2-3 | - | TRBV25-1 | CASSRPWDSTDTQYF | TGTGCCAGCAGTAGACCATGGGACTCCACAGATACGCAGTATTTT
few | TRBJ2-7 | - | TRBV12-3/TRBV12-4 | CASSRRPRTGSYEQYF | TGTGCCAGCAGTCGCCGCCCCAGGACGGGGTCCTACGAGCAGTACTTC
- | TRBJ1-5 | - | TRBV7-8 | CASRRDSNQPQHF | TGTGCCAGCAGGCGCGATAGCAATCAGCCCCAGCATTTT
- | TRBJ2-7 | TRBD2 | TRBV5-6 | CASKTSGGVKGYNEQYF | TGTGCCAGCAAGACTAGCGGGGGGGTAAAAGGCTACAATGAGCAGTACTTC
few | TRBJ2-5 | - | TRBV10-3 | CAISESVTQETQYF | TGTGCCATCAGTGAGTCTGTGACTCAAGAGACCCAGTACTTC
- | TRBJ1-6 | - | TRBV7-2 | CASSLFVGDRPPSLHF | TGTGCCAGCAGCTTATTCGTCGGGGACCGCCCTCCGTCCCTCCACTTT
many | TRBJ2-7 | TRBD2 | TRBV13 | CASSPLGTSGSAYEQYF | TGTGCCAGCAGCCCACTCGGGACTAGCGGGTCCGCCTACGAGCAGTACTTC
- | TRBJ2-3 | - | TRBV4-1 | CASSQVGTGLDTQYF | TGCGCCAGCAGCCAAGTAGGGACCGGCTTGGATACGCAGTATTTT
few | TRBJ2-7 | - | TRBV5-1 | CASSLGREYEQYF | TGCGCCAGCAGCTTAGGAAGGGAGTACGAGCAGTACTTC
- | TRBJ2-1 | TRBD2 | TRBV7-2 | CASSISAGQIYNEQFF | TGTGCCAGCAGCATATCAGCGGGGCAAATCTACAATGAGCAGTTCTTC
- | TRBJ1-5 | - | TRBV12-3/TRBV12-4 | CASRSRGSRAWGESNQPQHF | TGTGCCAGCAGATCACGGGGCAGTCGGGCTTGGGGGGAAAGCAATCAGCCCCAGCATTTT
- | TRBJ2-1 | - | TRBV7-2 | CASSSGQNKEQFF | TGTGCCAGCAGCTCAGGACAGAACAAGGAGCAGTTCTTC
- | TRBJ2-1 | TRBD2 | TRBV12-3/TRBV12-4 | CASSLRTSGGYNEQFF | TGTGCCAGCAGTTTAAGAACGAGCGGGGGATACAATGAGCAGTTCTTC
- | TRBJ2-7 | - | TRBV5-1 | CASSLDGVSYNEQYF | TGCGCCAGCAGCTTGGACGGGGTCTCCTACAATGAGCAGTACTTC
- | TRBJ2-1 | - | TRBV15 | CATSRSRGVPYEQFF | TGTGCCACCAGCAGGTCCAGGGGGGTACCCTACGAGCAGTTCTTC